A single sample gave rise to the 5 T cell receptor beta chains below, sequenced in a study of blood T cell repertoires in COVID-19 (dated by TCRdb to the early 2020s). The library relied on the immunoSEQ multiplex PCR assay. TCRdb limited this immuneACCESS table to in-frame rearrangements with V and J called. A share of clones is missing; checked studies link under half to unresolved V genes, and the rest is unexplained. In this sample the table shows under 150,000 clones, approximately 80% of which occur a single time. The ten most abundant clones make up roughly 5.3% of the sample. The sample comprised peripheral blood. The source of these receptors is a woman in her forties or fifties with acute or convalescent COVID-19.

The J gene is TRBJ1-5, the V gene TRBV7-9; weak D call: TRBD1 (6 bases). CDR1 is SEHNR, CDR2 FQNEAQ, per germline (reference sequence). V was cut by 2 bases and J by 2 bases, with 10 bases left in between. This CDR3 is built from 15 residues. CDR3 sequence: CASSLTGQGNQPQHF. The CDR3 nucleotides are TGTGCCAGCAGCTTAACAGGGCAAGGCAATCAGCCCCAGCATTTT.

The chain carries TRBV29-1 and TRBJ2-7; 9 nucleotides agree with TRBD1. V lost 7 bases to trimming and J lost 2 bases; unmatched junction nucleotides: 6. The CDR3 extends over 13 amino acids. From germline, CDR1 is SQVTM and CDR2 ANQGSEA. The DNA for the CDR3 is TGCAGCGCTACAGGGGGCCCCCCCTACGAGCAGTACTTC. This gives the protein CSATGGPPYEQYF.

As regards this clone: Likely a read error: the CDR3 ends without its conserved phenylalanine or tryptophan. The DNA is omitted, as the CDR3 cannot be located on it reliably, and the CDR3 follows TCRdb's listing. This chain joins TRBV3-1 (or the pseudogene TRBV3-2) and TRBJ1-2; the table names TRBD1, a call not compared with the DNA. The CDR3 adds up to 10 amino acids, both ends counted. Germline values: CDR1 LGHDT, CDR2 YNNKEL (reference sequence). The CDR3 reads CASSQVRGTL.

The chain is built from TRBV2 and TRBJ1-2, with 7 bases aligning to TRBD1. This CDR3 spans 14 amino acids. J lost 0 bases, V lost 5 bases, and 3 bases had no gene match. The V gene's germline CDR1 is SNHLY and CDR2 FYNNEI. The CDR3 loop reads CASSRQGANYGYTF. CDR3 DNA: TGTGCCAGCAGTCGACAGGGCGCTAACTATGGCTACACCTTC.

This chain joins TRBV14 and TRBJ2-5, with TRBD2 matching 7 bases. V lost 4 bases and J lost 0; bases outside the gene matches: 17. There are 19 residues in the CDR3. Germline loops: CDR1 SGHDN, CDR2 FVKESK. The CDR3 coding sequence is TGTGCCAGCAGCCCCCACCTGGCCCCGGGGGGTAACGACCAAGAGACCCAGTACTTC. Protein sequence: CASSPHLAPGGNDQETQYF.